This T cell receptor beta chain was observed in a study of shared clonotypes between healthy human individuals. Overall study results and limits: The sharing of roughly 5% of naive CD4 clonotypes was seen across a handful of donors.

The table came from immunoSEQ multiplex PCR; TCRdb's copy has only in-frame clones and leaves some out. The sample lists about 1 million clones, more than 65% occurring once. The CDR3 length is 13 residues. V lost 9 bases to trimming and J lost 0 bases, with 12 bases between them. CDR1 MGHRA and CDR2 YSYEKL come from the germline V gene. About this clone itself: Its antigen is not identified.

The V and J genes are TRBV4-1 and TRBJ2-7, with a possible D match to TRBD1 (5 bases). This receptor was taken from a man aged 18-30 years in good health. The sequencing input was memory CD4+ T cells sorted from blood. The sample's subset: CD45RA-negative fraction. Here the CDR3 reads CARVRVSSYEQYF. DNA of the CDR3: TGCGCCAGGGTCAGGGTTAGCTCCTACGAGCAGTACTTC.